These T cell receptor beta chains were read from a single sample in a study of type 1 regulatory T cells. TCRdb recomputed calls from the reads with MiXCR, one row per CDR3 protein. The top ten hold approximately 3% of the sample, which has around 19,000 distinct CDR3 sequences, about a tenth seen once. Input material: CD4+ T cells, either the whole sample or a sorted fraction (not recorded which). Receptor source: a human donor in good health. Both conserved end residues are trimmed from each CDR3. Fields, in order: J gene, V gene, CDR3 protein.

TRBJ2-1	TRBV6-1	ASRLSGPLYNEQF
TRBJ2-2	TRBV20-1	SARVGTSAGELF
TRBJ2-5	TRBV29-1	SVEDADTRETQY
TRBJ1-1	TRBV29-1	SVGGTANTEAF
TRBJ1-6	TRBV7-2	ASRPGGNSPLH
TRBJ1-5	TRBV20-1	SAAGANNQPQH
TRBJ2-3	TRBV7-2	ASSPPSSGRSTQY
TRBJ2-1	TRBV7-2	ASSPRTSNNEQF
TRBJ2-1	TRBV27	ASRGLRGSSYNEQF
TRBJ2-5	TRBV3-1	ASSPGGLPPETQY
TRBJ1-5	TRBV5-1	ASSHGGLDQPQH
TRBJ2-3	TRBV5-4	ASSSRGSTDTQY
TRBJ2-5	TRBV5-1	ASSLDVGREETQY
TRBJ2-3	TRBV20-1	SARRLAGASEGWADTQY
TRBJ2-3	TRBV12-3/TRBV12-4	ASSRGDTQY
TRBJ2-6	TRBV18	ASSPGANVLT
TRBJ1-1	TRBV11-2	ASSPRVVGGAF
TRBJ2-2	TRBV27	ARPGQEDTGELF
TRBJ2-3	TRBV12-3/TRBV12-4	ASSLGGPRADTQY
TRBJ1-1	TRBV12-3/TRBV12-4	ASSSFTEAF
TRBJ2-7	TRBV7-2	ASSLMGQGTYEQY
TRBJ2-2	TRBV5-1	ASSETTGNTGELF
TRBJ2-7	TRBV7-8	ASSLPPSYEQY
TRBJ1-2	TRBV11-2	ASSFSGDSGYT
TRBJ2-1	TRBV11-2	ASSPQGNEQF
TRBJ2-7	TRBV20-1	SAYSPGQGVDEQY
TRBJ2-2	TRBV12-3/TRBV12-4	ASRAGPGELF
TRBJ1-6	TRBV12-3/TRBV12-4	ASVGSSYNSPLH
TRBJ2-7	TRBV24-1	ATSDARTGLEEQY
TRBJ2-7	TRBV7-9	ATPGTLPYEQY
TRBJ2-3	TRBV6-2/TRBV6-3	ASSPPRGRATDTQY
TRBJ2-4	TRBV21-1	ASSARCDSQNIQY
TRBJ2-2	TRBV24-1	ATAGANTGELF
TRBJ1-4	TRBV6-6	ASSYGATNEKLF
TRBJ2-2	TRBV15	ATSRDAGANTGELF
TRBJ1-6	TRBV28	ASSSPGQGVYSPLH
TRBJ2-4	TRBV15	ATSRGGTGGNIQY
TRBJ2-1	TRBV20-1	SARASSGSDEQF
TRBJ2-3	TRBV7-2	ASSEQGAGTDTQY
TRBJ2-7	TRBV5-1	ASSSEPGSREQY